These T cell receptor beta chains were read from a single sample in a study of T cell changes during pregnancy in multiple sclerosis. Profiled with immunoSEQ multiplex PCR; TCRdb holds only in-frame clones, not every one. This sample has 85,000 to 100,000 clones, with 85% to 95% found just once. This material consisted of peripheral blood, taken after pregnancy. The receptors derive from a female donor with multiple sclerosis, enrolled in a pregnancy study. Both conserved end residues are part of each CDR3. D genes are given only for firm matches. Where a row states a size, it is once, few, many or the class of an expanded clone; other rows omit it.

length	size	D	V	J	DNA	CDR3
19	-	TRBD2	TRBV30	TRBJ2-7	TGTGCCTGGAGTGTACCCGACAGGGGACTAGCGGATCGGAACGAGGAGCAGTACTTC	CAWSVPDRGLADRNEEQYF
13	-	TRBD1	TRBV11-2	TRBJ1-2	TGTGCCAGCAGCTGGGACAGGGACGGTGGCTACACCTTC	CASSWDRDGGYTF
14	-	-	TRBV4-2	TRBJ1-2	TGTGCCAGCAGCCAAGACTCACGGGGGAGGGGCTACACCTTC	CASSQDSRGRGYTF
16	-	TRBD2	TRBV7-3	TRBJ2-5	TGTGCCAGCAGCCCCGGGGCTAGCGGGGGAAGAAGGACCCAGTACTTC	CASSPGASGGRRTQYF
15	-	-	TRBV4-3	TRBJ2-7	TGCGCCAGCAGCCAAGTATCAGGGGTGGGCTACGAGCAGTACTTC	CASSQVSGVGYEQYF
14	-	TRBD2	TRBV6-1	TRBJ2-7	TGTGCCACCAATAGCGGGAGAGGGAGCTACGAGCAGTACTTC	CATNSGRGSYEQYF
12	-	-	TRBV5-4	TRBJ2-1	TGTGCCAGCAGCTTGCAGTTGAATGAGCAGTTCTTC	CASSLQLNEQFF
15	-	-	TRBV30	TRBJ1-1	TGTGCCTGGAGTGTATGGGGGGGTGGGAACACTGAAGCTTTCTTT	CAWSVWGGGNTEAFF
14	-	TRBD1	TRBV25-1	TRBJ1-1	TGTGCCAGCAGTGGGGACAGGCAGAACACTGAAGCTTTCTTT	CASSGDRQNTEAFF
14	few	TRBD1	TRBV19	TRBJ2-5	TGTGCCAGTAAACCGACAGGGCGGCAGGAGACCCAGTACTTC	CASKPTGRQETQYF
17	-	TRBD1	TRBV4-1	TRBJ1-2	TGCGCCAGCAGCCAAGGGGGACAGGGGGCGAATAACTATGGCTACACCTTC	CASSQGGQGANNYGYTF
15	-	TRBD1	TRBV4-1	TRBJ1-2	TGCGCCAGCAGCCAGACGCGGGACAGCTTCTATGGCTACACCTTC	CASSQTRDSFYGYTF
17	-	TRBD1	TRBV11-2	TRBJ2-4	TGTGCCAGCAGCTTAGCGTACAGGGGGCCAGCCAAAAACATTCAGTACTTC	CASSLAYRGPAKNIQYF
14	-	-	TRBV2	TRBJ1-1	TGTGCCAGCAGACGAACAGGGCCGAACACTGAAGCTTTCTTT	CASRRTGPNTEAFF
14	-	-	TRBV5-1	TRBJ2-7	TGCGCCAGCAGCCTACAGTCCACGTCCTACGAGCAGTACTTC	CASSLQSTSYEQYF
14	once	-	TRBV5-5	TRBJ2-2	TGTGCCAGCAGCTCGACAGAAAACACCGGGGAGCTGTTTTTT	CASSSTENTGELFF
13	-	-	TRBV9	TRBJ2-7	TGTGCCAGCAGCGCAGGAGGGGTTTACGAGCAGTACTTC	CASSAGGVYEQYF
14	-	-	TRBV19	TRBJ2-1	TGTGCCACCAGTTGGAGGGCCTCCTACAATGAGCAGTTCTTC	CATSWRASYNEQFF
15	-	-	TRBV19	TRBJ2-7	TGTGCCAGTAGTATAGGGTCCTCAGGGGTTGGCGAGCAGTACTTC	CASSIGSSGVGEQYF
18	-	TRBD1	TRBV15	TRBJ1-5	TGTGCCACCAGCATCTCGGGACAGGGGGCGAGGGGCAATCAGCCCCAGCATTTT	CATSISGQGARGNQPQHF
14	once	-	TRBV6-1	TRBJ2-1	TGTGCCAGCAGTGAGGGGAGCTCCTACAATGAGCAGTTCTTC	CASSEGSSYNEQFF
16	-	TRBD1	TRBV5-4	TRBJ1-4	TGTGCCAGCAGCTTGGGTGCCGGGACAGCTAATGAAAAACTGTTTTTT	CASSLGAGTANEKLFF
15	-	-	TRBV5-1	TRBJ1-1	TGCGCCAGCAGCTTGGGGGAGGATCTGAACACTGAAGCTTTCTTT	CASSLGEDLNTEAFF
14	-	TRBD2	TRBV7-2	TRBJ2-1	TGTGCCAGCAGCTTAGTGCGGGGGGAGGATGAGCAGTTCTTC	CASSLVRGEDEQFF
17	-	-	TRBV4-3	TRBJ1-2	TGCGCCAGCAGCCAAGAACTACGGTATGGTACTAACTATGGCTACACCTTC	CASSQELRYGTNYGYTF
15	-	TRBD2	TRBV6-5	TRBJ2-2	TGTGCCAGCAGTAAGCGGGAGGGCCGCACCGGGGAGCTGTTTTTT	CASSKREGRTGELFF
15	-	-	TRBV2	TRBJ2-1	TGTGCCAGCATCTCCGGAGGAAGCTCCTACAATGAGCAGTTCTTC	CASISGGSSYNEQFF
11	-	-	TRBV30	TRBJ1-2	TGTGCCTGGAGTGTGCTACAGGGTTTCACCTTC	CAWSVLQGFTF
13	-	-	TRBV6-1	TRBJ2-4	TGTGCCAGCACTAGCTTAGCCAAAAACATTCAGTACTTC	CASTSLAKNIQYF
14	-	-	TRBV29-1	TRBJ2-7	TGCAGCGTTCGAGGAACAGGGAGCTCCTACGAGCAGTACTTC	CSVRGTGSSYEQYF
17	-	-	TRBV4-2	TRBJ2-1	TGTGCCAGCAGCCAAGATTTAAGCCCTACCTTCTACAATGAGCAGTTCTTC	CASSQDLSPTFYNEQFF
15	-	-	TRBV4-1	TRBJ2-7	TGCGCCAGCAGCCAAGCTCCGGGAGACCGTTACGAGCAGTACTTC	CASSQAPGDRYEQYF
14	-	-	TRBV5-1	TRBJ1-3	TGCGCCAGCAGCGACGGGATCGCTGGAAACACCATATATTTT	CASSDGIAGNTIYF
14	-	-	TRBV4-3	TRBJ2-1	TGCGCCAGCAGCCAAGATGACACCTACAATGAGCAGTTCTTC	CASSQDDTYNEQFF